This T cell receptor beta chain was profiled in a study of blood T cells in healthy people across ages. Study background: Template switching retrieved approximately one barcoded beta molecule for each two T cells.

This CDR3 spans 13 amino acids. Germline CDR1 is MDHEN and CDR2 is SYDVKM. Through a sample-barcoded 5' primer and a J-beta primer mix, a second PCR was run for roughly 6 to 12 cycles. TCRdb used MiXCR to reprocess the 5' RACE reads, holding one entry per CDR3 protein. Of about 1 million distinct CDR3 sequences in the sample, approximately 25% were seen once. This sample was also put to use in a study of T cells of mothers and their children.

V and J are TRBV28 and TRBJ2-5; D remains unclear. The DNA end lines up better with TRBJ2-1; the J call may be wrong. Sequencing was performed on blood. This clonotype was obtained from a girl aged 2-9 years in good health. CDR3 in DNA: TGTGCCAGCAGTTTCGACAAGGTCCATGAGCAGTTCTTC. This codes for CASSFDKVHEQFF.